The 27 T cell receptor beta chains below all came from one sample that was sequenced in a study of CD8 T cells in ankylosing spondylitis. No antigens are known for them. Study results and limitations: Typical of ankylosing spondylitis blood, it appeared, was a TCR beta motif of seven to nine highly homologous variants.

MiXCR, applied by TCRdb to the 5' RACE reads, yields one record per CDR3 protein. Of over 600,000 distinct CDR3 sequences listed, over 15% are singletons. Source material: blood, either unsorted or a sorted T cell fraction (not recorded which). The receptors here all came from a male donor with ankylosing spondylitis.

The chain uses TRBV12-3 or TRBV12-4 and TRBJ1-2, with TRBD1 matching over 7 bases. The CDR3 is 15 residues long. V was clipped by 6 bases and J by 4 bases; unmatched bases: 11. CDR3: CASRRDREGIYGYTF. CDR3 in DNA: TGTGCCAGCAGGCGAGACAGGGAGGGGATCTATGGCTACACCTTC.

This clonotype was observed a handful of times. The rearrangement uses TRBV7-2 and TRBJ2-2, with no clear D. This CDR3 is 14 amino acids long. Germline V gives CDR1 SGHTA, CDR2 FQGNSA. The V end lost 5 bases, the J end lost 0 bases, and 7 bases lay between the germline ends. The CDR3 is CASSTHANTGELFF. The CDR3 DNA sequence: TGTGCCAGCAGCACACACGCGAACACCGGGGAGCTGTTTTTT.

Many counts were recorded for this clonotype. The chain joins TRBV10-3 to TRBJ1-1, with 9 nucleotides matching TRBD1. V lost 10 bases, J lost 0 bases, and 9 bases stayed unmatched. Germline V gene data show CDR1 as ENHRY and CDR2 as SYGVKD. The CDR3 extends over 15 amino acids. CDR3 loop: CATRQGGIMNTEAFF. In DNA, the CDR3 is TGTGCCACCCGACAGGGGGGGATCATGAACACTGAAGCTTTCTTT.

There are a few counts of this clonotype. The chain recombines TRBV18 with TRBJ1-4, with D hard to call. Germline V gives CDR1 KGHSH, CDR2 LQKENI. There are 15 residues in the CDR3. The V end lost 2 bases, the J end lost 2 bases, and 9 bases lay between the germline ends. The CDR3 DNA is TGTGCCAGCTCACCAGAGAGGCGTACTAATGAAAAACTGTTTTTT. Translating it yields CASSPERRTNEKLFF. The whole variable domain, filled in from reference TRBV18 and TRBJ1-4, reads NAGVMQNPRHLVRRRGQEARLRCSPMKGHSHVYWYRQLPEEGLKFMVYLQKENIIDESGMPKERFSAEFPKEGPSILRIQQVVRGDSAAYFCASSPERRTNEKLFFGSGTQLSVL.

The V call is TRBV12-3 or TRBV12-4, the J call TRBJ2-1; D may be TRBD2 (6 bases). With 7 bases removed from V and 5 bases from J, the gap between germline ends came to 15 bases. The CDR3 extends over 14 amino acids. CDR3 bases: TGTGCCAGCAATGGGGAGGACTCTAACAATGAGCAGTTCTTC. This sequence encodes CASNGEDSNNEQFF.

This clonotype was detected only a few times. The chain uses TRBV20-1 and TRBJ2-7, with D possibly being TRBD1 (7 bases). The CDR3 covers 12 residues. Germline loops: CDR1 DFQATT, CDR2 SNEGSKA (reference sequence). CDR3 loop: CSLEGQLYEQYF. DNA of the CDR3: TGCAGCCTGGAGGGACAGCTGTACGAGCAGTACTTC.

Remarks on this clonotype: At one end the junction does not follow the germline gene, possibly because of a read error. V usage is TRBV20-1 and J usage is TRBJ1-5; maybe TRBD1 (6 bases). Germline loops: CDR1 DFQATT, CDR2 SNEGSKA (reference sequence). CDR3 length: 13 amino acids. CDR3 DNA sequence: TGCAGTGCCAGAGACAGGTGGAATCAGCCCCAGCATTTT. It specifies CSARDRWNQPQHF.

This chain joins TRBV19 and TRBJ2-5; the match to TRBD2 covers 7 bases. The J segment lost 3 bases and the V segment lost 2 bases, leaving 6 bases of the junction unmatched. This CDR3 has 15 amino acids. Germline-derived CDR1 and CDR2 are LNHDA and SQIVND (reference sequence). The CDR3 sequence: CASSISTGREETQYF. The CDR3 coding sequence is TGTGCCAGTAGTATAAGTACGGGGAGGGAAGAGACCCAGTACTTC.

CDR3 DNA sequence: TGTGCCAGCAGCTTAATCAGGGGGGGCTATGGCTACACCTTC. This sequence encodes CASSLIRGGYGYTF. The chain joins TRBV13 to TRBJ1-2; 7 bases agree with TRBD1. The CDR3 is 14 residues long. Trimming took 2 bases from V and 4 from J; bases not matched to a gene: 4. Germline-derived CDR1 and CDR2 are PRHDT and FYEKMQ (reference sequence).

This clonotype appeared a few times. The gene calls are TRBV3-1 and TRBJ1-1; D ambiguous. The CDR3 totals 16 residues. Trimming took 1 base from V and 1 from J, leaving 13 bases between them. CDR1 is LGHDT and CDR2 is YNNKEL in the germline V gene (reference sequence). This CDR3 is CASSQARSAGNTEAFF. For the CDR3, the DNA is TGTGCCAGCAGCCAAGCGAGAAGTGCGGGGAACACTGAAGCTTTCTTT.

There are a few counts of this clonotype. The rearrangement links TRBV6-5 to TRBJ2-7, with 9 nucleotides matching TRBD1. The germline CDR1 and CDR2 sequences are MNHEY and SVGAGI. There are 14 residues in the CDR3. Trimming took 4 bases from V and 5 from J; bases not matched to a gene: 6. The CDR3 spells CASSLGQGRNEQYF. The CDR3 DNA reads TGTGCCAGCAGTTTGGGACAGGGTCGCAACGAGCAGTACTTC.

CDR3 DNA sequence: TGTGCCAGCAGCCCCGGTGGGACAGCTATAGAGACCCAGTACTTC. Translated: CASSPGGTAIETQYF. The chain is built from TRBV5-4 and TRBJ2-5, with 7 bases matching TRBD1. The CDR3 extends over 15 amino acids. The germline gives CDR1 SGHNT, CDR2 YYREEE (reference sequence). J gave up 4 bases and V 4 bases, and 10 bases lay outside the gene matches.

Written as DNA, the CDR3 is TGTGCCAGCAGCCAACGGGGACGGAGCCGATACAATGAGCAGTTCTTC. Residues: CASSQRGRSRYNEQFF. The rearrangement joins TRBV3-1 to TRBJ2-1; D tentatively fits TRBD1 or TRBD2 (5 bases each). The CDR3 loop spans 16 amino acids. Germline CDR1 and CDR2: LGHDT and YNNKEL (reference sequence). The V gene lost 2 bases and the J gene lost 4 bases, with 15 bases spanning the gap.

A few counts support this clonotype. This chain joins TRBV9 and TRBJ2-1; TRBD2 matches at 8 bases. This CDR3 region has 12 residues. Unmatched junction bases numbered 6, after V lost 0 bases and J lost 16 bases. In germline, CDR1 is SGDLS, CDR2 YYNGEE. The CDR3 loop is CASSVDGRAYFF. The CDR3 nucleotides read TGTGCCAGCAGCGTAGACGGGAGGGCCTACTTCTTC. The full variable domain, with the rest looked up from reference TRBV9 and TRBJ2-1, is DSGVTQTPKHLITATGQRVTLRCSPRSGDLSVYWYQQSLDQGLQFLIQYYNGEERAKGNILERFSAQQFPDLHSELNLSSLELGDSALYFCASSVDGRAYFFGPGTRLTVL.

This clonotype turned up a few times. This sequence joins TRBV5-1 and TRBJ2-1, with 14 bases aligning to TRBD2. There are 20 residues in the CDR3. The germline V gene has CDR1 SGHRS and CDR2 YFSETQ. J was trimmed by 7 bases and V by 0 bases; bases with no gene match: 15. The CDR3 reads CASSLARTSGGFSSPNEQFF. CDR3 nucleotide sequence: TGCGCCAGCAGCTTGGCAAGGACTAGCGGGGGGTTCTCTTCTCCGAATGAGCAGTTCTTC.

This clonotype was recorded a few times. Mismatch with germline at one junction end may stem from a read error. This chain joins TRBV7-9 and TRBJ2-1, with TRBD1 matching 9 bases. The CDR3 spans 13 residues. Looked up from germline, CDR1 is SEHNR and CDR2 is FQNEAQ (reference sequence). The CDR3 coding sequence is TGTGCCAGCAGCTTGGGACTGGACAGGGGAAAGGTCTTC. Residues: CASSLGLDRGKVF.

This clonotype was detected a few times. The chain has TRBV20-1 and TRBJ2-1, with D possibly being TRBD2 (6 bases). Germline V gene data show CDR1 as DFQATT and CDR2 as SNEGSKA (reference sequence). The CDR3 is 16 amino acids. V shed 3 bases and J shed 3 bases, with 18 bases lying between them. CDR3 sequence: CSARAISGKIYNEQFF. The DNA of the CDR3 is TGCAGTGCTAGGGCGATTAGCGGAAAAATCTACAATGAGCAGTTCTTC.

The chain employs TRBV12-3 or TRBV12-4 and TRBJ2-1, with TRBD2 matching over 8 bases. V trimming: 6 bases; J trimming: 4 bases; junction bases outside the gene matches: 8. The CDR3 consists of 15 residues. CDR3 in DNA: TGTGCCAGCAGCGATGGCGGGGGGAAATACAATGAGCAGTTCTTC. This encodes CASSDGGGKYNEQFF.

This clonotype was detected a few times. The chain joins TRBV20-1 to TRBJ2-5; 7 bases match TRBD1. Germline trimming cut 7 bases from V and 0 bases from J; bases unmatched to any gene: 8. The CDR3 has 14 residues. Per germline, CDR1 DFQATT and CDR2 SNEGSKA (reference sequence). DNA of the CDR3: TGCAGTGTCCCAGACAGGGCCTACCAAGAGACCCAGTACTTC. Its protein product is CSVPDRAYQETQYF.

This rearrangement joins TRBV15 to TRBJ2-1; D ambiguous. Germline V gene lookup returns CDR1 LNHNV and CDR2 YYDKDF (reference sequence). The CDR3 has 15 amino acids. Trimming pared 6 bases from V and 6 bases from J, leaving 18 bases between. The chain's CDR3 is CATSSGEASSNEQFF. CDR3 DNA sequence: TGTGCCACCAGTAGTGGAGAAGCCTCTTCCAATGAGCAGTTCTTC.

The table lists this clonotype with a few counts. V usage is TRBV4-1 and J usage is TRBJ2-4, with TRBD2 as a possible D gene (6 bases). CDR3 length: 17 residues. V was pared by 6 bases and J by 1 base, with 19 bases between. Germline V gives CDR1 MGHRA, CDR2 YSYEKL. The CDR3 loop is CASRQTSERGAKNIQYF. The CDR3 nucleotides read TGCGCCAGCAGACAAACCTCAGAACGGGGGGCCAAAAACATTCAGTACTTC.

The genes are TRBV7-8 and TRBJ1-1; TRBD1 matches 7 bases. V lost 5 bases and J lost 2; bases outside the gene matches: 8. Looked up from germline, CDR1 is SGHVS and CDR2 is FQNEAQ. The CDR3 runs 15 residues. The CDR3 region is CASSADSGGNTEAFF. The CDR3 DNA sequence: TGTGCCAGCAGCGCCGACTCAGGGGGAAACACTGAAGCTTTCTTT.

This sequence joins TRBV7-8 and TRBJ2-7; 9 bases match TRBD1. Germline V gene data show CDR1 as SGHVS and CDR2 as FQNEAQ. The CDR3 spans 16 residues. The junction had 6 bases not matched to a gene; V was cut back by 2 bases and J by 1 base. The DNA of the CDR3 is TGTGCCAGCAGCTTACCTACAGGGGGCTCTTCCTACGAGCAGTACTTC. Translated, it gives CASSLPTGGSSYEQYF. Combining the CDR3 with reference TRBV7-8 and TRBJ2-7 gives the whole variable domain GAGVSQSPRYKVAKRGQDVALRCDPISGHVSLFWYQQALGQGPEFLTYFQNEAQLDKSGLPSDRFFAERPEGSVSTLKIQRTQQEDSAVYLCASSLPTGGSSYEQYFGPGTRLTVT.

The chain links TRBV12-3 or TRBV12-4 to TRBJ1-1, with TRBD1 matching over 8 bases. The junction had 10 bases not matched to a gene; V was cut back by 7 bases and J by 0 bases. The CDR3 runs to 16 residues. In nucleotides, the CDR3 is TGTGCCAGCACCCCAGGGGGCGCGGGATTGAACACTGAAGCTTTCTTT. Translating it yields CASTPGGAGLNTEAFF.

V usage is TRBV5-4 and J usage is TRBJ2-1; TRBD2 matches 10 bases. The CDR3 contains 16 residues. V lost 3 bases, J lost 7 bases, and 10 bases stayed unmatched. Germline V gene data show CDR1 as SGHNT and CDR2 as YYREEE (reference sequence). CDR3 DNA sequence: TGTGCCAGCAGCTCAGAAGCGGGAGGGCCAAAGAATGAGCAGTTCTTC. This gives the protein CASSSEAGGPKNEQFF.

The chain combines TRBV20-1 with TRBJ2-3; 10 nucleotides line up with TRBD2. The CDR3 loop spans 15 amino acids. Per the germline V gene, CDR1 is DFQATT and CDR2 is SNEGSKA (reference sequence). V shed 2 bases and J 6 bases; nucleotides not matched to a gene: 8. CDR3 DNA: TGCAGTGCTAGACTAGCGGGGGCTCTTCCGGATACGCAGTATTTT. It encodes CSARLAGALPDTQYF.

The rearrangement uses TRBV12-3 or TRBV12-4 and TRBJ1-2, with 12 bases that match TRBD1. CDR3 length: 15 residues. V gave up 2 bases and J gave up 7 bases; unmatched junction bases: 5. The DNA of the CDR3 is TGTGCCAGCAGTTTACGGGGACAGGGGGCTGGTGGCTACACCTTC. It encodes CASSLRGQGAGGYTF.